This is a list of T cell receptor beta chains from one sample in a study of blood T cell repertoires in COVID-19. Using immunoSEQ multiplex PCR, the repertoire was profiled, and TCRdb retains in-frame clones only, with some absent. The sample consists of 150,000 or so clones, 85% of them appearing once. The sequenced sample consisted of peripheral blood. Receptors were obtained from a woman aged 40 to 50 with active or convalescent COVID-19. The CDR3 runs from the conserved cysteine through the conserved F or W. D genes are given only for firm matches. Not all rows give a size; the values are once, few, many and, for expanded clones, a class.

TRBV7-6	16	NA	TRBJ2-2	NA	CASSLGPPGNTGELFF	TGTGCCAGCAGCTTAGGACCGCCAGGGAACACCGGGGAGCTGTTTTTT
TRBV5-1	16	NA	TRBJ2-5	once	CASSPRPGAPQETQYF	TGCGCCAGCAGCCCCCGACCAGGGGCCCCCCAAGAGACCCAGTACTTC
TRBV3-1/TRBV3-2	14	NA	TRBJ1-2	NA	CASSRRTANYGYTF	TGTGCCAGCAGCCGCAGGACAGCCAACTATGGCTACACCTTC
TRBV5-5	14	TRBD1	TRBJ2-7	NA	CASSLVGQGLQIHF	TGTGCCAGCAGCTTGGTGGGACAGGGGTTACAAATTCACTTC
TRBV20-1	12	NA	TRBJ1-1	NA	CSASRVRGEAFF	TGCAGTGCTAGTCGAGTGAGAGGTGAAGCTTTCTTT
TRBV11-2	19	NA	TRBJ1-1	NA	CASSLSDYGGRGMDTEAFF	TGTGCCAGCAGCTTATCGGACTACGGAGGGAGAGGGATGGACACTGAAGCTTTCTTT
TRBV9	15	TRBD2	TRBJ2-2	NA	CASSPLAGTAFELFF	TGTGCCAGCAGCCCTCTAGCGGGGACCGCCTTTGAGCTGTTTTTT
TRBV28	16	TRBD1	TRBJ1-2	NA	CASSSWGQGSTYGYTF	TGTGCCAGCAGCTCCTGGGGACAGGGCTCAACCTATGGCTACACCTTC
TRBV5-1	16	TRBD1	TRBJ1-2	once	CASSSWTGRPNYGYTF	TGCGCCAGCAGCTCCTGGACAGGCCGCCCTAACTATGGCTACACCTTC
TRBV19	16	NA	TRBJ2-2	NA	CASSPRQIANTGELFF	TGTGCCAGTAGTCCGCGACAGATCGCGAACACCGGGGAGCTGTTTTTT
TRBV9	15	NA	TRBJ1-1	many	CASSVGEGMNTEAFF	TGTGCCAGCAGCGTAGGTGAGGGAATGAACACTGAAGCTTTCTTT
TRBV9	18	TRBD2	TRBJ2-3	NA	CASSVRIWGRGSTDTQYF	TGTGCCAGCAGCGTAAGGATTTGGGGGAGGGGAAGCACAGATACGCAGTATTTT
TRBV29-1	14	TRBD2	TRBJ2-3	once	CSAWTSGRGDTQYF	TGCAGCGCTTGGACTAGCGGGAGGGGGGATACGCAGTATTTT
TRBV19	13	NA	TRBJ2-7	NA	CASSFGSSYEQYF	TGTGCCAGTAGTTTTGGGAGCTCCTACGAGCAGTACTTC
TRBV6-5	13	TRBD1	TRBJ1-1	NA	CASSRDRKGTAFF	TGTGCCAGCAGTCGGGACAGGAAGGGAACGGCTTTCTTT
TRBV10-1	13	TRBD2	TRBJ2-5	NA	CASSSSGVETQYF	TGCGCCAGCAGCTCTAGCGGGGTGGAGACCCAGTACTTC
TRBV3-1/TRBV3-2	15	NA	TRBJ2-3	NA	CASSQGPGGTDTQYF	TGTGCCAGCAGCCAAGGCCCGGGAGGCACAGATACGCAGTATTTT
TRBV15	15	NA	TRBJ1-2	NA	CATSRVAGQDYGYTF	TGTGCCACCAGCAGAGTAGCAGGGCAAGACTATGGCTACACCTTC
TRBV5-1	14	TRBD2	TRBJ2-1	NA	CASRPGTTDNEQFF	TGCGCCAGCAGACCCGGGACTACGGACAATGAGCAGTTCTTC
TRBV6-5	15	NA	TRBJ1-1	NA	CASSYSRLSNTEAFF	TGTGCCAGCAGTTACTCGCGGCTTTCGAACACTGAAGCTTTCTTT
TRBV4-3	15	NA	TRBJ2-3	NA	CASSPALAPTDTQYF	TGCGCCAGCAGCCCCGCGCTAGCGCCCACAGATACGCAGTATTTT
TRBV27	15	TRBD2	TRBJ2-3	NA	CASSLSGSLADTQYF	TGTGCCAGCAGTTTAAGCGGGAGTTTGGCAGATACGCAGTATTTT
TRBV11-2	15	NA	TRBJ2-7	NA	CASSLEGGARSEQYF	TGTGCCAGCAGCTTAGAGGGGGGGGCGCGGTCCGAGCAGTACTTC
TRBV19	12	NA	TRBJ1-1	NA	CASSRRVTEAFF	TGTGCCAGTAGTCGCAGGGTGACTGAAGCTTTCTTT
TRBV18	14	NA	TRBJ1-1	NA	CASSPPRGNTEAFF	TGTGCCAGCTCACCACCGCGAGGGAACACTGAAGCTTTCTTT
TRBV9	16	NA	TRBJ2-5	NA	CASSAQERGSRETQYF	TGTGCCAGCAGCGCCCAGGAGAGGGGGAGTCGGGAGACCCAGTACTTC
TRBV9	17	TRBD2	TRBJ2-3	NA	CASSARGTSGRTDTQYF	TGTGCCAGCAGCGCCCGTGGGACTAGCGGGAGAACAGATACGCAGTATTTT
TRBV19	13	TRBD1	TRBJ2-7	few	CASSEQGLDEQYF	TGTGCCAGTAGCGAACAGGGGCTTGACGAGCAGTACTTC
TRBV6-6	19	TRBD2	TRBJ2-1	NA	CASSRSGTSGSYSYNEQFF	TGTGCCAGCAGCCGATCAGGGACTAGCGGGAGTTACTCCTACAATGAGCAGTTCTTC
TRBV5-1	15	TRBD1	TRBJ2-2	few	CASSLGQGWTGELFF	TGCGCCAGCAGCCTAGGACAGGGGTGGACCGGGGAGCTGTTTTTT
TRBV6-6	14	NA	TRBJ2-1	once	CASRTGLHHNEQFF	TGTGCCAGCAGGACGGGACTCCACCACAATGAGCAGTTCTTC
TRBV28	16	NA	TRBJ1-1	NA	CASSPGIFIRSTEAFF	TGTGCCAGCAGTCCCGGGATTTTCATAAGGAGCACTGAAGCTTTCTTT
TRBV28	15	NA	TRBJ1-1	NA	CASLPRGGQGTEAFF	TGTGCCAGCCTCCCGAGGGGGGGGCAGGGCACTGAAGCTTTCTTT
TRBV2	16	NA	TRBJ2-1	NA	CASRKTQNPSYNEQFF	TGTGCCAGCAGGAAAACCCAGAACCCCTCTTACAATGAGCAGTTCTTC
TRBV19	16	TRBD1	TRBJ1-3	NA	CASSTSDRGAGNTIYF	TGTGCCAGTAGTACATCGGACAGGGGAGCTGGAAACACCATATATTTT